A selection of T cell receptor beta chains follows, all from one sample in a study of shared clonotypes between healthy human individuals. Using immunoSEQ multiplex PCR, the repertoire was profiled, and TCRdb retains in-frame clones only, with some absent. Seen here are about 580,000 clones, 98% observed once, and the top ten hold 0.3%. Input material: naive CD8+ T cells sorted from blood. Receptors were obtained from a man in his thirties or forties in good health. CDR3s include the opening cysteine and the closing phenylalanine or tryptophan. A D gene is named only where the DNA matches it firmly. Not every row has a clone size; where given, it reads once, few, many or a size class.

>-|TRBV27|TRBJ2-1|-
TGTGCCAGCAGATCCTCGGGCAATGAGCAGTTCTTC
CASRSSGNEQFF
>-|TRBV5-4|TRBJ2-2|-
TGTGCCAGCAGCTTGACAGGCCTAAACACCGGGGAGCTGTTTTTT
CASSLTGLNTGELFF
>once|TRBV2|TRBJ2-7|TRBD1
TGTGCCAGCAGGGACAGGGGGAAGTACGAGCAGTACTTC
CASRDRGKYEQYF
>-|TRBV30|TRBJ1-4|-
TGTGCCTGGAGTGTACAGGGAGGTTTGACTAATGAAAAACTGTTTTTT
CAWSVQGGLTNEKLFF
>-|TRBV7-9|TRBJ2-7|-
TGTGCCAGCAGCTCCGGACCCTCCGAGCAGTACTTC
CASSSGPSEQYF
>-|TRBV7-9|TRBJ1-5|TRBD1
TGTGCCAGCAGCGGGGCCGGGACAGGGTTTCAGCCCCAGCATTTT
CASSGAGTGFQPQHF
>-|TRBV19|TRBJ2-3|-
TGTGCCAGTAGTATAACGAAGAACCGGATAGATACGCAGTATTTT
CASSITKNRIDTQYF
>-|TRBV27|TRBJ2-1|TRBD2
TGTGCCAGCAGTCGGGGGGAGCCCTGGGATGAGCAGTTCTTC
CASSRGEPWDEQFF
>-|TRBV11-2|TRBJ2-7|-
TGTGCCAGCAGCCCATTCGGTTCGGAAGAGCAGTACTTC
CASSPFGSEEQYF
>-|TRBV28|TRBJ2-3|TRBD2
TGTGCCAGCAGTATCACAACTAGCGGGACTCCAGGGGGGGGAGATACGCAGTATTTT
CASSITTSGTPGGGDTQYF
>-|TRBV6-6|TRBJ2-7|TRBD1
TGTGCCAGCAGTTACGGGGACAGGCAGCAGTACTTC
CASSYGDRQQYF
>-|TRBV2|TRBJ2-5|TRBD1
TGTGCCACACTGGACAGGTTTAGCCAAGAGACCCAGTACTTC
CATLDRFSQETQYF
>once|TRBV27|TRBJ2-3|-
TGTGCCAGCGACCCGCGGGGGCCTAAGACAGATACGCAGTATTTT
CASDPRGPKTDTQYF
>-|TRBV9|TRBJ2-5|-
TGTGCCAGCAGCGTAGTGGGCGGAAAAGAGACCCAGTACTTC
CASSVVGGKETQYF
>few|TRBV29-1|TRBJ1-2|-
TGCAGCGTTTACAGGGAGGGCTACACCTTC
CSVYREGYTF
>-|TRBV7-9|TRBJ2-1|-
TGTGCCAGCAGCCCAGGCATAGCCTCCTACAATGAGCAGTTCTTC
CASSPGIASYNEQFF
>-|TRBV9|TRBJ1-2|-
TGTGCCAGCAGCGTAGGAGAGGGGTGGCACTATGGCTACACCTTC
CASSVGEGWHYGYTF
>-|TRBV4-1|TRBJ2-1|-
TGCGCCAGCAGCCTTATCGGCAATGAGCAGTTCTTC
CASSLIGNEQFF
>-|TRBV5-6|TRBJ2-7|TRBD2
TGTGCCAGCCACGGACTAGCCTACGAGCAGTACTTC
CASHGLAYEQYF
>-|TRBV6-6|TRBJ2-5|-
TGTGCCAGCAGTTGGTCGGTCAAAGAGACCCAGTACTTC
CASSWSVKETQYF
>-|TRBV11-2|TRBJ2-3|TRBD2
TGTGCCAGCAGCTCCACACTAGCGGTATACACAGATACGCAGTATTTT
CASSSTLAVYTDTQYF
>-|TRBV11-3|TRBJ2-1|-
TGTGCCAGCAGCTTAGGGTACGGAGGAGATGAGCAGTTCTTC
CASSLGYGGDEQFF
>-|TRBV7-9|TRBJ2-2|-
TGTGCCAGCAGCGCCTCTGGCGGCCCCGGGGAGCTGTTTTTT
CASSASGGPGELFF
>-|TRBV7-9|TRBJ2-7|-
TGTGCCAGCAGCTTCGACAGCTCCTACGAGCAGTACTTC
CASSFDSSYEQYF
>-|TRBV28|TRBJ1-5|-
TGTGCCAGCAGTTTAGAGGGTGGAGGGGATCAGCCCCAGCATTTT
CASSLEGGGDQPQHF
>-|TRBV25-1|TRBJ2-5|-
TGTGCCAGCAACTCCGGAGAGACCCAGTACTTC
CASNSGETQYF
>-|TRBV14|TRBJ2-7|TRBD1
TGTGCCAGCAGCCAAGGACAGGGGTCCCCCTACGAGCAGTACTTC
CASSQGQGSPYEQYF
>-|TRBV27|TRBJ2-3|-
TGTGCCAGCTGTCTAAGGCCTAGCACAGATACGCAGTATTTT
CASCLRPSTDTQYF
>-|TRBV13|TRBJ2-3|-
TGTGCCAGCAGCTTAGCGCTAGGAATTACAGATACGCAGTATTTT
CASSLALGITDTQYF
>-|TRBV7-2|TRBJ2-3|-
TGTGCCAGCGTACCTGCACTAGTGGCAGATACGCAGTATTTT
CASVPALVADTQYF
>-|TRBV29-1|TRBJ2-2|-
TGCAGCGTTGACGTCCGCACCGGGGAGCTGTTTTTT
CSVDVRTGELFF
>-|TRBV2|TRBJ2-7|TRBD1
TGTGCCGTGACCCGGGACAGAGACTACGAGCAGTACTTC
CAVTRDRDYEQYF
>-|TRBV9|TRBJ2-3|-
TGTGCCAGCAGCGTAGACAGGGTTCTAGTGGGCGCAGATACGCAGTATTTT
CASSVDRVLVGADTQYF
>-|TRBV18|TRBJ1-3|-
TGTGCCAGCTCACGCCGCGGGGGAACTGGAAACACCATATATTTT
CASSRRGGTGNTIYF
>-|TRBV5-5|TRBJ1-1|-
TGTGCCAGCAGGGGGAGGACAGCCACTGAAGCTTTCTTT
CASRGRTATEAFF
>-|TRBV30|TRBJ1-2|TRBD1
TGTGCCTGGAGTGTCCCTTGGACAGGCCACTATGGCTACACCTTC
CAWSVPWTGHYGYTF
>once|TRBV27|TRBJ2-7|-
TGTGCCAGCAGTCCCTACGTAACCTACGAGCAGTACTTC
CASSPYVTYEQYF
>-|TRBV7-2|TRBJ2-7|-
TGTGCCAGCAGCTTAGCCCCCACCTACGAGCAGTACTTC
CASSLAPTYEQYF
>-|TRBV5-6|TRBJ2-5|TRBD2
TGTGCCAGCACCACTGGACTAGCGGGAGGCCGAGAGACCCAGTACTTC
CASTTGLAGGRETQYF
>-|TRBV6-6|TRBJ2-7|-
TGTGCCAGCAGGGACAGTTCCTACGAGCAGTACTTC
CASRDSSYEQYF
>-|TRBV25-1|TRBJ1-1|-
TGTGCCAGCAGTGTACCAGGGCGCACTGAAGCTTTCTTT
CASSVPGRTEAFF
>-|TRBV27|TRBJ2-1|-
TGTGCCAGCAGTTTATATCAGGCTCATGAGCAGTTCTTC
CASSLYQAHEQFF
>once|TRBV29-1|TRBJ2-7|-
TGCAGCGTGGCCCCAGGAGACTCCTACGAGCAGTACTTC
CSVAPGDSYEQYF
>-|TRBV13|TRBJ2-1|TRBD2
TGTGCCAGCAGACCTGGGACTAGCGGGGACAATGAGCAGTTCTTC
CASRPGTSGDNEQFF
>-|TRBV4-1|TRBJ1-1|TRBD1
TGCGCCAGCAGCGCTCGGGACAGCTCTAACACTGAAGCTTTCTTT
CASSARDSSNTEAFF
>once|TRBV10-2|TRBJ2-1|TRBD2
TGCGCCACCCACGGAGCGGGAGGGTTCAATGAGCAGTTCTTC
CATHGAGGFNEQFF
>-|TRBV7-9|TRBJ2-2|-
TGTGCCTACCTTACAGCTACCGGGGAGCTGTTTTTT
CAYLTATGELFF
>-|TRBV11-2|TRBJ2-7|-
TGTGCCAGCAGCTTATCTTTTCTAGACTCTTCCTACGAGCAGTACTTC
CASSLSFLDSSYEQYF
>once|TRBV9|TRBJ1-1|-
TGTGCCAGCAGCGTAGACGGGGCCGCGATGAACACTGAAGCTTTCTTT
CASSVDGAAMNTEAFF
>-|TRBV28|TRBJ2-1|TRBD1
TGTGCCAGCAGTTTCAGAACAGGGGGCGGAATCTACAATGAGCAGTTCTTC
CASSFRTGGGIYNEQFF
>-|TRBV7-9|TRBJ2-1|TRBD2
TGTGCCAGCAGCCGAATTATAGCGGGTCCCAACAATGAGCAGTTCTTC
CASSRIIAGPNNEQFF
>-|TRBV7-9|TRBJ2-7|TRBD2
TGTGCCAGCAGCCCCGGACTAGCGGCCTACTCCGAGCAGTACTTC
CASSPGLAAYSEQYF
>-|TRBV28|TRBJ1-5|-
TGTGCCAGCAGTATCTTCGGGACCCATCAGCCCCAGCATTTT
CASSIFGTHQPQHF
>-|TRBV29-1|TRBJ2-1|-
TGCAGCGTTCTTAGTGCGGACTGGCGAAATGAGCAGTTCTTC
CSVLSADWRNEQFF
>-|TRBV11-2|TRBJ2-7|-
TGTGCCAGCAGCGCTATAGGCACCAACTACGAGCAGTACTTC
CASSAIGTNYEQYF
>-|TRBV27|TRBJ1-1|-
TGTGCCAGCAGTTTAGGTTTCCGGGGGCAAGCTTTCTTT
CASSLGFRGQAFF
>once|TRBV27|TRBJ2-3|-
TGTGCCAGCAGTTCCGAAGATACGCAGTATTTT
CASSSEDTQYF